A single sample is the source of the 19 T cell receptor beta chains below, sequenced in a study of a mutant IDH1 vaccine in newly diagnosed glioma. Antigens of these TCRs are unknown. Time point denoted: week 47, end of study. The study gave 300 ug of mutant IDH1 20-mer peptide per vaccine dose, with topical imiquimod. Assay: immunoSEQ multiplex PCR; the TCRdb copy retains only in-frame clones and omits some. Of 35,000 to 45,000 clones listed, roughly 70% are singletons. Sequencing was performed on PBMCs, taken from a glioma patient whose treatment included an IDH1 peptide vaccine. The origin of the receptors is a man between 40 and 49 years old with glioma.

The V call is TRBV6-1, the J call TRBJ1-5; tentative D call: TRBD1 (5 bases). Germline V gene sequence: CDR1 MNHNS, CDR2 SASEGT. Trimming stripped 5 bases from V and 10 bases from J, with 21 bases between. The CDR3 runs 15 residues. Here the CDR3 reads CASSLHQGDRNPQHF. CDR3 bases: TGTGCCAGCAGTCTCCACCAAGGGGATAGGAACCCCCAGCATTTT.

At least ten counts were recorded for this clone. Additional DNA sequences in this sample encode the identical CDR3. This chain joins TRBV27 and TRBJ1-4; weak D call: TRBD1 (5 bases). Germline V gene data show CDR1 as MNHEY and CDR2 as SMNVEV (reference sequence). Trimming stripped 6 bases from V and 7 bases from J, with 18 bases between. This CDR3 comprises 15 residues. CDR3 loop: CASRSLGPGVEKLFF. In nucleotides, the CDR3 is TGTGCCAGCAGATCCTTGGGGCCCGGGGTTGAAAAACTGTTTTTT.

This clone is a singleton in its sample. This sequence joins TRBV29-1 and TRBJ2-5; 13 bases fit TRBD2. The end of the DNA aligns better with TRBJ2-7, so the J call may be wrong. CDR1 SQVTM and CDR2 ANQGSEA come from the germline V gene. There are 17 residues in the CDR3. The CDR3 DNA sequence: TGCAGCGTTGTTTCACTAGCGGGAGGGCCCTGGTCCTACGAGCAGTACTTC. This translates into CSVVSLAGGPWSYEQYF.

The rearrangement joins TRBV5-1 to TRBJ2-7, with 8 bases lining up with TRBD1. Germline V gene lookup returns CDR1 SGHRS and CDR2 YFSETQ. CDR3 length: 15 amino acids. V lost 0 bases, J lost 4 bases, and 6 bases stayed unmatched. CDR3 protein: CASSLGQGAQYEQYF. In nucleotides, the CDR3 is TGCGCCAGCAGCTTGGGCCAGGGGGCCCAATACGAGCAGTACTTC.

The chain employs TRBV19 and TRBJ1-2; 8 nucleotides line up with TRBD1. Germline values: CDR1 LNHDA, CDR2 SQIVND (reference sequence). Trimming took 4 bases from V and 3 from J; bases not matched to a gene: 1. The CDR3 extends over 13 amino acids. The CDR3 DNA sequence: TGTGCCAGTAGTACGGACAGGGACTATGGCTACACCTTC. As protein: CASSTDRDYGYTF.

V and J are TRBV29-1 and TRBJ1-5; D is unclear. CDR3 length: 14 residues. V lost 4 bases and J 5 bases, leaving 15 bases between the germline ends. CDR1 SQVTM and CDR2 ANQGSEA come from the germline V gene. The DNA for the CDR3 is TGCAGCGTTGTGGTCGATATTTACGATCAGCCCCAGCATTTT. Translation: CSVVVDIYDQPQHF. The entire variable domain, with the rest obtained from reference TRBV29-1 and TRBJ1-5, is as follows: SAVISQKPSRDICQRGTSLTIQCQVDSQVTMMFWYRQQPGQSLTLIATANQGSEATYESGFVIDKFPISRPNLTFSTLTVSNMSPEDSSIYLCSVVVDIYDQPQHFGDGTRLSIL.

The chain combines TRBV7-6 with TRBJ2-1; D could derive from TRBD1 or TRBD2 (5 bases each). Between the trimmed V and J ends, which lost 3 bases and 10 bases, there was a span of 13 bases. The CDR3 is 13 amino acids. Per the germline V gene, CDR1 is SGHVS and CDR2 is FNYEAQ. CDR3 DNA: TGTGCCAGCAGCTTCTCCCGGGACCGAGAGCAGTTCTTC. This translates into CASSFSRDREQFF.

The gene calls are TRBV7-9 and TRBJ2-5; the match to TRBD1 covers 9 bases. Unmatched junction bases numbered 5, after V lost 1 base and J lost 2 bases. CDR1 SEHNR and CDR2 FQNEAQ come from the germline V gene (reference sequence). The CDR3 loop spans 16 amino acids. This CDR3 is CASSLVDRGLQETQYF. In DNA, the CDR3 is TGTGCCAGCAGCTTAGTGGACAGGGGCCTACAAGAGACCCAGTACTTC.

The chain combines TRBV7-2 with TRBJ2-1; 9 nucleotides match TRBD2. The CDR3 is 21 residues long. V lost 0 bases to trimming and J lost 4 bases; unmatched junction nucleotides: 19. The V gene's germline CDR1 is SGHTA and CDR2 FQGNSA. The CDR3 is CASSLASGARSGRSFYNEQFF. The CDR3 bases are TGTGCCAGCAGCTTAGCGAGCGGAGCCCGGAGCGGGAGGAGCTTTTACAATGAGCAGTTCTTC.

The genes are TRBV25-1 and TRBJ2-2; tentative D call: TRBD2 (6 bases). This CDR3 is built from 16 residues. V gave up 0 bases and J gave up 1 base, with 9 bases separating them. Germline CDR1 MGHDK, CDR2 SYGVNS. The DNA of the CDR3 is TGTGCCAGCAGTGAATACGGGGGTTTGAACACCGGGGAGCTGTTTTTT. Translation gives CASSEYGGLNTGELFF.

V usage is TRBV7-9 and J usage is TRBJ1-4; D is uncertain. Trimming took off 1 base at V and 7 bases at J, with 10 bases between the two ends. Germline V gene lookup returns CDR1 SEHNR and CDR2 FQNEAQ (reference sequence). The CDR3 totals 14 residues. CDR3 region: CASSLGAPPEKLFF. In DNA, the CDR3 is TGTGCCAGCAGCTTAGGGGCCCCCCCTGAAAAACTGTTTTTT. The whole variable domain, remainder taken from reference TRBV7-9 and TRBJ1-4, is DTGVSQNPRHKITKRGQNVTFRCDPISEHNRLYWYRQTLGQGPEFLTYFQNEAQLEKSRLLSDRFSAERPKGSFSTLEIQRTEQGDSAMYLCASSLGAPPEKLFFGSGTQLSVL.

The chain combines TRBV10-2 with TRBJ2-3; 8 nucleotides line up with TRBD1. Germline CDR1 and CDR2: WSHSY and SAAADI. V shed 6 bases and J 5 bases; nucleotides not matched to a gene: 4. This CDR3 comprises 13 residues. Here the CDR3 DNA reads TGCGCCAGCAGCCAGGGGGCGAGAGATACGCAGTATTTT. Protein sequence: CASSQGARDTQYF.

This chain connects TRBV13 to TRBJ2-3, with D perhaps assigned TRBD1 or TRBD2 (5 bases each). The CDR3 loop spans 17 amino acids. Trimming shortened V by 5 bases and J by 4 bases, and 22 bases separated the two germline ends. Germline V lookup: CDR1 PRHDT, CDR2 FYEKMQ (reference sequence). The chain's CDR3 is CASSRAMGLAIADTQYF. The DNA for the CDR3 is TGTGCCAGCAGCCGAGCCATGGGGCTAGCAATAGCAGATACGCAGTATTTT.

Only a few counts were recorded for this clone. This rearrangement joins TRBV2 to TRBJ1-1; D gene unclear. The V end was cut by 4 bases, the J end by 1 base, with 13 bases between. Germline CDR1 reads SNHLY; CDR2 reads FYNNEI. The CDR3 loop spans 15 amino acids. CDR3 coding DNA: TGTGCCAGCAGTGGTTCGGCGGCGAGGAACACTGAAGCTTTCTTT. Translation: CASSGSAARNTEAFF.

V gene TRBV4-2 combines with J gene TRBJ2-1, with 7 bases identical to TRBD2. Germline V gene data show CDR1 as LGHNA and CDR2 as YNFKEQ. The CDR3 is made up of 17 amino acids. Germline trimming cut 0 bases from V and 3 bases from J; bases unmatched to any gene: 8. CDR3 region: CASSQDPGEGLYNEQFF. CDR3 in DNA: TGTGCCAGCAGCCAAGACCCGGGGGAGGGGCTCTACAATGAGCAGTTCTTC.

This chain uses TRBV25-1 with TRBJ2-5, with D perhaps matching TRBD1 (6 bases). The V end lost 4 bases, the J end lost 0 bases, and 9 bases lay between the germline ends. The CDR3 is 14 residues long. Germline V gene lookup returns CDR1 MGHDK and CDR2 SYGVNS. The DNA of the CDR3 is TGTGCCAGCAGTGGCCGGACAGACCAAGAGACCCAGTACTTC. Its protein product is CASSGRTDQETQYF.

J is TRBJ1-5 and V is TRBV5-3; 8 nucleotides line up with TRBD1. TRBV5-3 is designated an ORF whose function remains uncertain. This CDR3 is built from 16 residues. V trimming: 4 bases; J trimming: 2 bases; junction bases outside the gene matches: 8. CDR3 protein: CARSPDREVGNQPQHF. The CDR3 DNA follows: TGTGCCAGAAGCCCGGACAGGGAGGTTGGCAATCAGCCCCAGCATTTT.

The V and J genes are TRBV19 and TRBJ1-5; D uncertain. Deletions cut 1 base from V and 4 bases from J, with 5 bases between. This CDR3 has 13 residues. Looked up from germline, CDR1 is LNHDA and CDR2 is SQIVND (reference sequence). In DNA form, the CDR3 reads TGTGCCAGTAGTATAGTACTGAATCAGCCCCAGCATTTT. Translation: CASSIVLNQPQHF. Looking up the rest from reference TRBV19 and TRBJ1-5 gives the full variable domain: DGGITQSPKYLFRKEGQNVTLSCEQNLNHDAMYWYRQDPGQGLRLIYYSQIVNDFQKGDIAEGYSVSREKKESFPLTVTSAQKNPTAFYLCASSIVLNQPQHFGDGTRLSIL.

The CDR3 region is CASSPSPSDYTF. The CDR3 DNA reads as TGTGCCAGTAGTCCCTCTCCAAGTGACTACACCTTC. The chain couples TRBV19 to TRBJ1-2; D is uncertain. The V end was cut by 5 bases, the J end by 10 bases, with 14 bases between. Germline V gives CDR1 LNHDA, CDR2 SQIVND (reference sequence). There are 12 residues in the CDR3.